Sequencing of this T cell receptor (beta chain) was carried out in a study of shared clonotypes between healthy human individuals. Turning to the study itself: Three plates were used per donor for CD4 naive, three for CD4 memory, two for CD8 naive and one for CD8 memory. General observations from the study: As a rule, naive subsets had a larger estimated richness than memory subsets.

With regard to this clone: What it recognizes is unknown.

V lost 1 base to trimming and J lost 2 bases, with 9 bases between them. The germline CDR1 and CDR2 sequences are SGHTA and FQGNSA. The CDR3 is made up of 15 amino acids. The method was immunoSEQ multiplex PCR; TCRdb's version includes in-frame clones alone and lacks a portion of them. The table lists some 1,600,000 clones, 95% to 99% of them singletons. This TCR came from a man aged 25 to 45 in good health. The chain couples TRBV7-2 to TRBJ1-3; D is undetermined. The material sequenced was naive CD4+ T cells sorted from blood. Subset defined: CD45RA+ positively selected. Here the CDR3 DNA reads TGTGCCAGCAGCTTAGATGTTAGGACTGGAAACACCATATATTTT. Its protein is CASSLDVRTGNTIYF.